This note documents a single TCR beta chain sequence. The data were taken from a study of blood T cell repertoires in COVID-19. Study-level information: COVID-19 samples, acute and convalescent, were from the United States, Italy and Spain. From T cells, B-cell-depleted T cells, or PBMCs came the material, which was cDNA or gDNA.

Symptom resolution, clearance, or two negative PCRs marked the recovered donors of Cohort 3. Per the original data handling: Using reference gene primer amplification, nucleated cell counts were estimated. TCRdb keeps only in-frame clones here, not all; method: immunoSEQ multiplex PCR. V, J and clone size were drawn from that table, and D and trimming were deduced from the DNA. The table has about 270,000 clones, under 90% seen once. Germline V gene sequence: CDR1 LNHDA, CDR2 SQIVND (reference sequence). The CDR3 runs 17 residues. Trimming at V came to 2 bases and at J to 3 bases, leaving 10 bases not matched to a gene.

The sequenced sample was PBMCs or T cells enriched from blood (not recorded which). The sequence derives from a man aged 18 to 30 who had recovered from COVID-19. This chain joins TRBV19 and TRBJ2-7; 10 bases are shared with TRBD1. The DNA for the CDR3 is TGTGCCAGTAGTATAAGTGTGTCTTGGACAGGGGGCTACGAGCAGTACTTC. This codes for CASSISVSWTGGYEQYF.